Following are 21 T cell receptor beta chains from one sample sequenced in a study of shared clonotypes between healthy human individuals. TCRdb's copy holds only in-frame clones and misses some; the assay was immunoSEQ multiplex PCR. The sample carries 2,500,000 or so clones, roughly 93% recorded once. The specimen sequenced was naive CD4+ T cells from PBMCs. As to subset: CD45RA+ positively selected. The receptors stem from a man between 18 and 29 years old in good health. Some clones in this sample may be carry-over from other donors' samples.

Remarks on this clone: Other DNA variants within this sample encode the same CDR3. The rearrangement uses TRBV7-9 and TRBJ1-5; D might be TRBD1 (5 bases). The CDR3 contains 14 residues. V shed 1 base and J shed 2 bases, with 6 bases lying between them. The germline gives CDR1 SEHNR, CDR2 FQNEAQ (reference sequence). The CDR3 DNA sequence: TGTGCCAGCAGCTTAGGGGGGGGCAATCAGCCCCAGCATTTT. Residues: CASSLGGGNQPQHF. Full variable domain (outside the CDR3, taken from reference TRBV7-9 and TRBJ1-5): DTGVSQNPRHKITKRGQNVTFRCDPISEHNRLYWYRQTLGQGPEFLTYFQNEAQLEKSRLLSDRFSAERPKGSFSTLEIQRTEQGDSAMYLCASSLGGGNQPQHFGDGTRLSIL.

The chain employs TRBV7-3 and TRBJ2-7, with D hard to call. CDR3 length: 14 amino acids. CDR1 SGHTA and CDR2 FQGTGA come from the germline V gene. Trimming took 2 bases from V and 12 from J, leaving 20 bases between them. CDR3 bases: TGTGCCAGCAGCTTAGGGCCTCTCTCGTCCGCCCGGTACTTC. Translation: CASSLGPLSSARYF.

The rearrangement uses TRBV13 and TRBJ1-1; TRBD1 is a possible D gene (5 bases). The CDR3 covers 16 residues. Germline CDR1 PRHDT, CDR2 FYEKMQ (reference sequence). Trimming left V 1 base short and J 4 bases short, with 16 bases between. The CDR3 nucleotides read TGTGCCAGCAGCTTAGAGGGGCTTCTCCTGAGCACTGAAGCTTTCTTT. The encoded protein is CASSLEGLLLSTEAFF.

CDR3 DNA: TGCGCCAGCAGCTCACTAGCGGGAGGCTTAGATACGCAGTATTTT. It encodes CASSSLAGGLDTQYF. The chain combines TRBV5-1 with TRBJ2-3, with TRBD2 matching over 12 bases. This CDR3 is 15 amino acids long. CDR1 is SGHRS and CDR2 is YFSETQ in the germline V gene. Trimming removed 3 bases from V and 5 bases from J; junction bases left unmatched: 4.

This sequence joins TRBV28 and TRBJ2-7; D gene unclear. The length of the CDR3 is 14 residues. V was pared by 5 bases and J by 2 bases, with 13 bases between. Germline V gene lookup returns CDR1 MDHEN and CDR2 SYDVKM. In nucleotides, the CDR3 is TGTGCCAGCAGTGGATTCGGATCCCCCTACGAGCAGTACTTC. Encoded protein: CASSGFGSPYEQYF.

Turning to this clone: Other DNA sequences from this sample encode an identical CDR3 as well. Here the CDR3 DNA reads TGTGCCAGCAGTGATCGTGGGCGTGAAGCTTTCTTT. It encodes CASSDRGREAFF. This chain uses TRBV2 with TRBJ1-1, with D hard to call. This CDR3 comprises 12 residues. CDR1 and CDR2 (germline): SNHLY, FYNNEI. The V end lost 3 bases, the J end lost 7 bases, and 9 bases lay between the germline ends.

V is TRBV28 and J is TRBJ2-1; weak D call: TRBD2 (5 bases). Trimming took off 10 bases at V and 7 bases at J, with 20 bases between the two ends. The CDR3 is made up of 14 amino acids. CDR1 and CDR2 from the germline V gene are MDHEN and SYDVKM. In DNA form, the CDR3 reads TGTGCCACATCGAGGGAACCATCAACGAATGAGCAGTTCTTC. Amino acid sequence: CATSREPSTNEQFF.

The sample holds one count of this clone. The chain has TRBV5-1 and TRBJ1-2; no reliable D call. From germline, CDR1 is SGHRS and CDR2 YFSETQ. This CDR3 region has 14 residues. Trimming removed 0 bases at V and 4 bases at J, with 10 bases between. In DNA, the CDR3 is TGCGCCAGCAGCTTGGAGTGGGGAGGCTATGGCTACACCTTC. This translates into CASSLEWGGYGYTF. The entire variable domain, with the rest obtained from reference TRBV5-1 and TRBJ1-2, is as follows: KAGVTQTPRYLIKTRGQQVTLSCSPISGHRSVSWYQQTPGQGLQFLFEYFSETQRNKGNFPGRFSGRQFSNSRSEMNVSTLELGDSALYLCASSLEWGGYGYTFGSGTRLTVV.

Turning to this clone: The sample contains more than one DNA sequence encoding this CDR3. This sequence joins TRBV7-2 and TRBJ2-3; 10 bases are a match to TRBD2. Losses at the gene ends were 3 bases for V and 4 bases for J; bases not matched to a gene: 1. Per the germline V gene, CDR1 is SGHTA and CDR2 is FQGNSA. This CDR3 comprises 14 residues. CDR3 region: CASSFGLAADTQYF. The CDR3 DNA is TGTGCCAGCAGCTTCGGACTAGCGGCAGATACGCAGTATTTT.

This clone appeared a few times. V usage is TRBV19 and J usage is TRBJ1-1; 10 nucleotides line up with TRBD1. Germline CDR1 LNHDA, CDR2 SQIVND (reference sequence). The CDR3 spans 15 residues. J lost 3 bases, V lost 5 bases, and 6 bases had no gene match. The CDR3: CASSAPGTGDTEAFF. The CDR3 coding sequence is TGTGCCAGTAGTGCCCCCGGGACAGGGGACACTGAAGCTTTCTTT. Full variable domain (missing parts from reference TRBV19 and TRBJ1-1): DGGITQSPKYLFRKEGQNVTLSCEQNLNHDAMYWYRQDPGQGLRLIYYSQIVNDFQKGDIAEGYSVSREKKESFPLTVTSAQKNPTAFYLCASSAPGTGDTEAFFGQGTRLTVV.

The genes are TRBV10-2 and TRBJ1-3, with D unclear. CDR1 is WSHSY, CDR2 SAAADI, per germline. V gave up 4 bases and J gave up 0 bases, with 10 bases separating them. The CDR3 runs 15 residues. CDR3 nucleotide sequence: TGCGCCAGCAGTGTCGGGCAGCCCTCTGGAAACACCATATATTTT. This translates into CASSVGQPSGNTIYF.

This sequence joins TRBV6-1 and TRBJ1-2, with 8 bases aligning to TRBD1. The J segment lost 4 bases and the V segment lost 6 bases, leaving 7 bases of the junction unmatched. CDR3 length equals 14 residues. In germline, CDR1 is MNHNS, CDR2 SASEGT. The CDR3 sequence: CASRDPGTGYGYTF. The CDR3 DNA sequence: TGTGCCAGCAGGGACCCCGGGACAGGCTATGGCTACACCTTC.

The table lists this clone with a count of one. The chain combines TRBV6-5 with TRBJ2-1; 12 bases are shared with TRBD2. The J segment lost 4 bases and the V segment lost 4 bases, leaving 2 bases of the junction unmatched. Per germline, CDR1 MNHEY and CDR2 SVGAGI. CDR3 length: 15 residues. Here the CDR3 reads CASSWTSGTYNEQFF. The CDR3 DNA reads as TGTGCCAGCAGTTGGACTAGCGGGACATACAATGAGCAGTTCTTC.

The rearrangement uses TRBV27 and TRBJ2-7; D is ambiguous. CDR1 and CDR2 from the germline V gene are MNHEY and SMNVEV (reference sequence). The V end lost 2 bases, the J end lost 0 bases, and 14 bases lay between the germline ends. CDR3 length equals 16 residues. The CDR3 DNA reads TGTGCCAGCAGTTTAAGCCTGACCAGAACCTCCTACGAGCAGTACTTC. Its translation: CASSLSLTRTSYEQYF.

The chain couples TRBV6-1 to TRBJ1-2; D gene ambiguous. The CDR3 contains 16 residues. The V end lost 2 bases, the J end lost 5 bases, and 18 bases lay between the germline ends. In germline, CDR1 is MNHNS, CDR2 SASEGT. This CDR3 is CASSEPPGTASYGYTF. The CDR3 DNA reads TGTGCCAGCAGTGAACCCCCCGGAACAGCCTCTTATGGCTACACCTTC.

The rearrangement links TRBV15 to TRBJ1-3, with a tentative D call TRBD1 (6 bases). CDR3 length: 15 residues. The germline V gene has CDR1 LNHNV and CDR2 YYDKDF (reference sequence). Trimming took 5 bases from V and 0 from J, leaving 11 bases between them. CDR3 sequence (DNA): TGTGCCACCAGCCGCAGGGGACCCTCTGGAAACACCATATATTTT. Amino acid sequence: CATSRRGPSGNTIYF.

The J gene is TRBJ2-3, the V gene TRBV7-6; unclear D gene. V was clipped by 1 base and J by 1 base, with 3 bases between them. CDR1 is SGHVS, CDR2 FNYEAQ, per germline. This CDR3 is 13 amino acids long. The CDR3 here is CASSLDGTDTQYF. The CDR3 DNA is TGTGCCAGCAGCTTAGATGGCACAGATACGCAGTATTTT.

The CDR3 DNA reads TGTGCCAGTAGTATAGGAAGGAGGACAGCAGGAAACACCATATATTTT. Protein sequence: CASSIGRRTAGNTIYF. V is TRBV19 and J is TRBJ1-3; D is possibly TRBD1 (6 bases). Germline-derived CDR1 and CDR2 are LNHDA and SQIVND (reference sequence). The CDR3 runs 16 residues. The V end was cut by 1 base, the J end by 4 bases, with 14 bases between.

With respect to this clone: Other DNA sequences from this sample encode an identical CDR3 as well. The CDR3 spells CASSLDTYNEQFF. Here the CDR3 DNA reads TGCGCCAGCAGCTTGGACACTTACAATGAGCAGTTCTTC. The rearrangement links TRBV5-1 to TRBJ2-1; no definite D call. Trimming removed 0 bases from V and 4 bases from J, with 5 bases in between. This CDR3 has 13 residues. CDR1 and CDR2 from the germline V gene are SGHRS and YFSETQ.

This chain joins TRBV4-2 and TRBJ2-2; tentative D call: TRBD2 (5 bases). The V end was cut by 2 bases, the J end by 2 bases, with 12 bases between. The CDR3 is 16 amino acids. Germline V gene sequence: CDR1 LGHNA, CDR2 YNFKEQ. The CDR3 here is CASSQQWRINTGELFF. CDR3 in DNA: TGTGCCAGCAGCCAACAATGGAGGATTAACACCGGGGAGCTGTTTTTT.

This CDR3 reads CASSPGRGQPQHF. CDR3 DNA: TGTGCCAGTAGTCCAGGACGGGGACAGCCCCAGCATTTT. The chain joins TRBV19 to TRBJ1-5; the D is unclear. Trimming stripped 5 bases from V and 7 bases from J, with 12 bases between. The CDR3 loop spans 13 amino acids. The germline V gene encodes CDR1 LNHDA and CDR2 SQIVND (reference sequence). The variable domain in full, completed from reference TRBV19 and TRBJ1-5, reads DGGITQSPKYLFRKEGQNVTLSCEQNLNHDAMYWYRQDPGQGLRLIYYSQIVNDFQKGDIAEGYSVSREKKESFPLTVTSAQKNPTAFYLCASSPGRGQPQHFGDGTRLSIL.